This T cell receptor (beta chain) derives from a study of beta chain features in type 1 diabetes. Study-wide findings and caveats: Moderately but significantly shorter TCRB CDR3s were found in Type 1 diabetes patients in all four CD4+ subsets.

The V gene lost 8 bases and the J gene lost 0 bases, with 13 bases spanning the gap. Germline CDR1 SNHLY, CDR2 FYNNEI. The CDR3 extends over 14 amino acids. The study reverse transcribed the entire isolated RNA, so it sequenced expressed TCRB transcripts. Sequencing used immunoSEQ multiplex PCR; TCRdb keeps in-frame clones, though not all of them. This table holds over 600,000 clones, around an eighth found once. A word on this clone: Antigen: not known.

Sequenced sample: naive CD4+ T cells from blood. The chain has TRBV2 and TRBJ1-1; tentative D call: TRBD1 (5 bases). This TCR derives from a man aged 25 to 40 with type 1 diabetes. The DNA of the CDR3 is TGTGCCAGCGGGAGACAGATCATGAACACTGAAGCTTTCTTT. Its protein is CASGRQIMNTEAFF.